This T cell receptor (beta chain) originates from a study of T cells in Graves' hyperthyroidism and ophthalmopathy. From RNA transcripts, TCR beta CDR3 regions were amplified. The HTBI primer set drove a first-round RT-PCR of the TCR CDR3. From the multiplex PCR reads, TCRdb called clonotypes with MiXCR, one entry per CDR3 protein. The table has about 520,000 distinct CDR3 sequences, roughly 25% seen once; the top ten hold 11%. With duration under 3 months, ophthalmopathy was active: Clinical Activity Score at least 3, NOSPECS at least 4. Fresh peripheral blood, 8 to 10 ml, was the source of the PBMCs. This clonotype was found many times. Its antigen remains unidentified. The study's findings and limits: Blood shared most expanded thyroid clonotypes above 0.001.

Looked up from germline, CDR1 is SGHDT and CDR2 is YYEEEE. This CDR3 contains 15 residues. V was clipped by 4 bases and J by 2 bases, with 16 bases between them. The TCR comes from a woman aged 30 to 39 with Graves' ophthalmopathy. The chain is built from TRBV5-6 and TRBJ2-7, with a weak D call TRBD2 (6 bases). The sequencing input was blood. CDR3 coding DNA: TGTGCCAGCAGCCCCCTGGGAACGGGGGCCTACGAGCAGTACTTC. Its translation is CASSPLGTGAYEQYF.